Each of the 10 T cell receptor beta chains below was sequenced from the same sample in a study of T cells in Graves' hyperthyroidism and ophthalmopathy. RNA transcripts gave rise to amplified TCR beta CDR3 regions. RT-PCR in the first round (using the HTBI primer set) targeted the TCR CDR3. TCRdb redid the calling of the multiplex PCR reads with MiXCR, one entry per CDR3 protein. Of roughly 600,000 distinct CDR3 sequences listed, 13% to 15% were seen once; the top ten hold 12%. Input material: blood. The receptor source for this set is a woman between 45 and 65 years old with Graves' ophthalmopathy.

This clonotype was picked up many times. The chain couples TRBV5-1 to TRBJ2-7; 7 nucleotides line up with TRBD2. The CDR3 is 14 amino acids. With V trimmed by 0 bases and J by 6 bases, 6 bases remained unmatched. The germline CDR1 and CDR2 sequences are SGHRS and YFSETQ. The CDR3 spells CASSLEAGAGEQYF. DNA of the CDR3: TGCGCCAGCAGCTTGGAGGCGGGAGCTGGCGAGCAGTACTTC.

The J gene is TRBJ1-1, the V gene TRBV15, with TRBD1 as a possible D gene (6 bases). The CDR3 runs 14 residues. The germline gives CDR1 LNHNV, CDR2 YYDKDF (reference sequence). V was shortened by 1 base and J by 9 bases, with 15 bases between the two germline ends. For the CDR3, the DNA is TGTGCCACCAGCAGAGCGGGGGGCAGGGCTAAAGCTTTCTTT. It specifies CATSRAGGRAKAFF.

The gene calls are TRBV2 and TRBJ1-2, with a possible D match to TRBD1 (5 bases). The CDR3 runs to 14 residues. Trimming pared 4 bases from V and 5 bases from J, leaving 14 bases between. The germline V gene encodes CDR1 SNHLY and CDR2 FYNNEI. The DNA for the CDR3 is TGTGCCAGCAGTGTCACTCCGGGACCATATGGCTACACCTTC. Translating gives CASSVTPGPYGYTF.

The gene calls are TRBV6-1 and TRBJ2-1; 9 bases map to TRBD1. Trimming removed 4 bases from V and 0 bases from J; junction bases left unmatched: 4. The CDR3 has 16 residues. Germline loops: CDR1 MNHNS, CDR2 SASEGT. CDR3 DNA: TGTGCCAGCAGTGGGACAGGGGCCGACTCCTACAATGAGCAGTTCTTC. Its translation: CASSGTGADSYNEQFF.

The rearrangement links TRBV9 to TRBJ2-1, with D hard to call. The V end lost 4 bases, the J end lost 5 bases, and 16 bases lay between the germline ends. CDR1 SGDLS and CDR2 YYNGEE come from the germline V gene. This CDR3 contains 15 residues. The CDR3 DNA follows: TGTGCCAGCAGCCGAGACTCCCTAAGACACAATGAGCAGTTCTTC. Protein sequence: CASSRDSLRHNEQFF.

Many counts were recorded for this clonotype. The V call is TRBV28, the J call TRBJ2-7; D gene uncertain. Germline CDR1 and CDR2: MDHEN and SYDVKM. The CDR3 is 12 amino acids. Trimming removed 4 bases from V and 5 bases from J, with 9 bases in between. CDR3 sequence: CASSSSWHEQYF. Written as DNA, the CDR3 is TGTGCCAGCAGTTCCTCTTGGCACGAGCAGTACTTC.

In this sample, this clonotype turned up once. The chain couples TRBV6-5 to TRBJ2-2; D may be TRBD1 (5 bases). The V end was cut by 2 bases, the J end by 1 base, with 8 bases between. Germline V CDR1 and CDR2: MNHEY, SVGAGI. The CDR3 extends over 15 amino acids. The CDR3 is CASSYGQGNTGELFF. CDR3 DNA: TGTGCCAGCAGTTACGGGCAGGGGAACACCGGGGAGCTGTTTTTT.

This clonotype was observed many times. The J gene is TRBJ2-5, the V gene TRBV28, with D maybe TRBD2 (6 bases). V shed 5 bases and J shed 1 base, with 17 bases lying between them. This CDR3 contains 16 residues. CDR1 is MDHEN and CDR2 is SYDVKM in the germline V gene. This CDR3 reads CASSPGGSGLQETQYF. CDR3 DNA: TGTGCCAGCAGTCCTGGGGGTAGCGGCCTCCAAGAGACCCAGTACTTC. The full variable domain, completed using reference TRBV28 and TRBJ2-5, is DVKVTQSSRYLVKRTGEKVFLECVQDMDHENMFWYRQDPGLGLRLIYFSYDVKMKEKGDIPEGYSVSREKKERFSLILESASTNQTSMYLCASSPGGSGLQETQYFGPGTRLLVL.

This clonotype was seen ten or more times. The rearrangement joins TRBV7-2 to TRBJ2-3; TRBD2 matches at 12 bases. The germline V gene has CDR1 SGHTA and CDR2 FQGNSA. V lost 5 bases, J lost 2 bases, and 8 bases stayed unmatched. The CDR3 is 17 residues long. This CDR3 is CASSPRLAGGLTDTQYF. CDR3 nucleotide sequence: TGTGCCAGCAGCCCCCGGCTAGCGGGAGGGCTCACAGATACGCAGTATTTT.

This clonotype was counted between two and nine times. V is TRBV5-6 and J is TRBJ2-7; possibly TRBD1 for D (6 bases). The CDR3 is made up of 15 amino acids. The germline CDR1 and CDR2 sequences are SGHDT and YYEEEE. V lost 5 bases to trimming and J lost 3 bases, with 18 bases between them. The CDR3 sequence is CASRPGHTLVYEQYF. The CDR3 DNA reads as TGTGCCAGCAGGCCGGGACACACTTTGGTCTACGAGCAGTACTTC.